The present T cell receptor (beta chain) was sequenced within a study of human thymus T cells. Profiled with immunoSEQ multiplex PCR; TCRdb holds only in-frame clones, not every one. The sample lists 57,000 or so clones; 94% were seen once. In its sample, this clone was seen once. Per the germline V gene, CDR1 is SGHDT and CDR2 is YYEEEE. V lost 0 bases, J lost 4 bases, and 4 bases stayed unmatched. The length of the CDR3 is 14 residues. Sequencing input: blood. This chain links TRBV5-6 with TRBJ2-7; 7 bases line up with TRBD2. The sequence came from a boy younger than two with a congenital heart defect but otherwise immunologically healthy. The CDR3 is CASSLGLAIYEQYF. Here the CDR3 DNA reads TGTGCCAGCAGCTTGGGACTAGCCATATACGAGCAGTACTTC.